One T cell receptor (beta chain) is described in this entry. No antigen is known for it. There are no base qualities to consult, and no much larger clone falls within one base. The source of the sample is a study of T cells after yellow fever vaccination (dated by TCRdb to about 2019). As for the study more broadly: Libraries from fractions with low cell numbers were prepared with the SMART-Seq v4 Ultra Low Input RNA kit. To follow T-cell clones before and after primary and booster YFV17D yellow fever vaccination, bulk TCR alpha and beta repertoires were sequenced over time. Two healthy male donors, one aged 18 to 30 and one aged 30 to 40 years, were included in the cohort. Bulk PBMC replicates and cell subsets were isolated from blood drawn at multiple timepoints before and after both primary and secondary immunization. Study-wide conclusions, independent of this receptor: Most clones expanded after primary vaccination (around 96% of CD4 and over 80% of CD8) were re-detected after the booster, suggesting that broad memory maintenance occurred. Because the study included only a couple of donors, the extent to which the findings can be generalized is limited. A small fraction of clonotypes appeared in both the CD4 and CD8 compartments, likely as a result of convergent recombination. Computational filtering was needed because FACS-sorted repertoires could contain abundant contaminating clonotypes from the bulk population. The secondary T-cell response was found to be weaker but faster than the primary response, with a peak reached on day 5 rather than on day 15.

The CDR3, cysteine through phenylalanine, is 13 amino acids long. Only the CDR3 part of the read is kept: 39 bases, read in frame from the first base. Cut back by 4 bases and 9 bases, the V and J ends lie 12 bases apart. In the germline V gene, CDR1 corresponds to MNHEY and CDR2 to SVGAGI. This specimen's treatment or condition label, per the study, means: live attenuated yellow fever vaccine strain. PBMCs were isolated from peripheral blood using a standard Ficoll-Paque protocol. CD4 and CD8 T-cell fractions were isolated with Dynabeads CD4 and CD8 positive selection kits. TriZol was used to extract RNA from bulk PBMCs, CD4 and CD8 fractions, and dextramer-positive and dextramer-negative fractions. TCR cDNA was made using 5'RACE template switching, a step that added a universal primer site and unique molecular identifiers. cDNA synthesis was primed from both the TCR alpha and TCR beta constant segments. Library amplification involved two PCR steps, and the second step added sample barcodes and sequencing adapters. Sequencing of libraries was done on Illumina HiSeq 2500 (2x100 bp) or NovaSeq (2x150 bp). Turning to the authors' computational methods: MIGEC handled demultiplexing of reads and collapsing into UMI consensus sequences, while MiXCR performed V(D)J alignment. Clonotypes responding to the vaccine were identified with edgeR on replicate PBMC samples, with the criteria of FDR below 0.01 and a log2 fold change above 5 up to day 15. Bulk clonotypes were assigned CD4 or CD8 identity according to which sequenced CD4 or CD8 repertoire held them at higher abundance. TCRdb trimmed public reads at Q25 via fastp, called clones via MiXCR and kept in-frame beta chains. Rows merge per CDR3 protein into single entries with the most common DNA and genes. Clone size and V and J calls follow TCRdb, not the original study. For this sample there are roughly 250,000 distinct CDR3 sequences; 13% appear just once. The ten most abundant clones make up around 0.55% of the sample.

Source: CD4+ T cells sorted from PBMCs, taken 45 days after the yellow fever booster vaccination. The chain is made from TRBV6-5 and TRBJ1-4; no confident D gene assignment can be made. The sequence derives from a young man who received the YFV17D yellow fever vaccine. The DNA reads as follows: TGTGCCAGCAGTTCTGGACGACTTAAAAAACTGTTTTTT. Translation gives CASSSGRLKKLFF.